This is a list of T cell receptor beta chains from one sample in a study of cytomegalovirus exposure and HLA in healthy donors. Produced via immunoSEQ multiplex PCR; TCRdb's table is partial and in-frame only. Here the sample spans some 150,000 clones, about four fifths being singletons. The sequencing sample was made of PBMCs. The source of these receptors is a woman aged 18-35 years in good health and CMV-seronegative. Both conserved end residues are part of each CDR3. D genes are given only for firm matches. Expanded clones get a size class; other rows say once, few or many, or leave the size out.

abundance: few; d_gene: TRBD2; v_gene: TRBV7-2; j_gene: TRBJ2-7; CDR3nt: TGTGCCAGCAGCTTGGCGCTAGCGGGGAGCTCCTACGAGCAGTACTTC; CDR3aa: CASSLALAGSSYEQYF
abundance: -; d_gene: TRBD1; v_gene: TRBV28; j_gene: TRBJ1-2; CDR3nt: TGTGCCAGCAGTTCCCCGGGACAGACCTATGGCTACACCTTC; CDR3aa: CASSSPGQTYGYTF
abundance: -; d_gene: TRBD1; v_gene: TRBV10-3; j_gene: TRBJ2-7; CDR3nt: TGTGCCATCACGGGACAGGGAGACTCCTACGAGCAGTACTTC; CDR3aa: CAITGQGDSYEQYF
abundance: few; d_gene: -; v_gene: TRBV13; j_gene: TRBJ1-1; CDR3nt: TGTGCCAGCAGCTTAGACAAGAACACTGAAGCTTTCTTT; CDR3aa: CASSLDKNTEAFF
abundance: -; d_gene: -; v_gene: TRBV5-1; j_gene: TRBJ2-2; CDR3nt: TGCGCCAGCAGCCAAATACAGGGTTCAGGCGGGGAGCTGTTTTTT; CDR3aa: CASSQIQGSGGELFF
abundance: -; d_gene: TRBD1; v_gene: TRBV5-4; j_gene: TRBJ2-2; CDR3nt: TGTGCCAGCAGCAACCCACGACAGGGTCGCACCGGGGAGCTGTTTTTT; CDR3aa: CASSNPRQGRTGELFF
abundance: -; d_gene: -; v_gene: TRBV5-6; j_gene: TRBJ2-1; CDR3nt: TGTGCCAGCAGCTTAACAAACTACAATGAGCAGTTCTTC; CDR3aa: CASSLTNYNEQFF
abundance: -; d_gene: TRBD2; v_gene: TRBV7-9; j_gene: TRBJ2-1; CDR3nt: TGTGCCAGCAGGACCGGGACTAGCGGGAGTGACGAGCAGTTCTTC; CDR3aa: CASRTGTSGSDEQFF
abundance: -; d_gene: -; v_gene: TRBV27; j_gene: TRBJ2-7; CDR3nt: TGTGCCAGCAGTATGCGGCTAGACTGGTCCTACGAGCAGTACTTC; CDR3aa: CASSMRLDWSYEQYF
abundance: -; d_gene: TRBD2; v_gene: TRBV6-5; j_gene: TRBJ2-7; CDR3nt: TGTGCCAGCAGTCCCGGGACTAGTCTCGACTACGAGCAGTACTTC; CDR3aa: CASSPGTSLDYEQYF
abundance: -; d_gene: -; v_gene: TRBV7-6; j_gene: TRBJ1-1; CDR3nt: TGTGCCAGCAGCCAGCCCAGGGGAGCCTTAGAAGCTTTCTTT; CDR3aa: CASSQPRGALEAFF
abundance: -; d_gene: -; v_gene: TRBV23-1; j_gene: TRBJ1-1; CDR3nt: TGCGCCAGCCTACATCCAGATCGGGGGATCGCTGAAGCTTTCTTT; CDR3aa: CASLHPDRGIAEAFF
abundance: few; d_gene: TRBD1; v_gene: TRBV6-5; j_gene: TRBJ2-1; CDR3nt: TGTGCCAGCAGCCCGGACAGGGACTCACACAATGAGCAGTTCTTC; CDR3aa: CASSPDRDSHNEQFF
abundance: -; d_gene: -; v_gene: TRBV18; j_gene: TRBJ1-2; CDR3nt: TGTGCCAGCAGCGGAGGACGGGAGAAAAACTATGGCTACACCTTC; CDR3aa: CASSGGREKNYGYTF
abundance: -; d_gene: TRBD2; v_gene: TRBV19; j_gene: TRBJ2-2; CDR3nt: TGTGCCAGTAGTACTCGGACTAGCGGGGACAACACCGGGGAGCTGTTTTTT; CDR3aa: CASSTRTSGDNTGELFF
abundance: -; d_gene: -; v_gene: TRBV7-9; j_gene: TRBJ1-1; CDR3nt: TGTGCCAGCAGCCCCAATGTTCAGGGGAAGAACACTGAAGCTTTCTTT; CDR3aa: CASSPNVQGKNTEAFF
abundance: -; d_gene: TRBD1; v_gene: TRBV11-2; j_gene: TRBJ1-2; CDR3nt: TGTGCCAGCAGCTTATTGGGACAGACTAACTATGGCTACACCTTC; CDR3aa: CASSLLGQTNYGYTF
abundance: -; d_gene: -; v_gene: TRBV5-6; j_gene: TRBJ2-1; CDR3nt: TGTGCCAGCAGCTTGGTCCTGAATGAGCAGTTCTTC; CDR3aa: CASSLVLNEQFF
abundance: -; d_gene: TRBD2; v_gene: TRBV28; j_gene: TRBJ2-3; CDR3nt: TGTGCCAGCAGATTAGCGGGAGATACGCAGTATTTT; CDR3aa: CASRLAGDTQYF
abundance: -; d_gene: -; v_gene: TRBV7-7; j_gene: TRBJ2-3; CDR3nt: TGTGCTAGCAGCTTAGATTCGTCAGATACGCAGTATTTT; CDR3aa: CASSLDSSDTQYF
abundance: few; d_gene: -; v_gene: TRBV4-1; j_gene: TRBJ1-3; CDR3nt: TGCGCCAGCAGCCAAGATCCAGGGGTAACCATATATTTT; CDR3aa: CASSQDPGVTIYF
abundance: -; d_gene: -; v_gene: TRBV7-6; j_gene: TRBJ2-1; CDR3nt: TGTGCCAGCAGCTTGGGAGGCGGACCTTTGAATGAGCAGTTCTTC; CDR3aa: CASSLGGGPLNEQFF
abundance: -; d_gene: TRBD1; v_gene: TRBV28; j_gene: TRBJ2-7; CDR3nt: TGTGCCAGCAGTTTATTCCGCCTGACAGGGGCCTTACTCTACGAGCAGTACTTC; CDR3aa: CASSLFRLTGALLYEQYF
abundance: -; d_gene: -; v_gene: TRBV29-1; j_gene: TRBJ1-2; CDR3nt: TGCAGCGCTGGGGGGGGGTCCCAAGGTATCGCCTTC; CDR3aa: CSAGGGSQGIAF
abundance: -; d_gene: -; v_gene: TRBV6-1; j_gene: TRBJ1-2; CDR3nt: TGTGCCAGCAGTGAGACAGAAATCTATGGCTACACCTTC; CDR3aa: CASSETEIYGYTF
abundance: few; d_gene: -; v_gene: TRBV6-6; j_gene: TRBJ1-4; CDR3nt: TGTGCCAGCAGTGACGGGACACGGAACGAAAAACTGTTTTTT; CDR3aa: CASSDGTRNEKLFF
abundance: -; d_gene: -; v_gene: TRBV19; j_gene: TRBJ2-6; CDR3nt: TGTGCCAGTAGTATTAGGCGGGTTTGGTCTGGGGCCAACGTCCTGACTTTC; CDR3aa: CASSIRRVWSGANVLTF
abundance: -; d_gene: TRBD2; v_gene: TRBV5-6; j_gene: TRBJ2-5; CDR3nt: TGTGCCAGCAGCTTGGCCGGGACTAAGCGACTATACTTC; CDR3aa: CASSLAGTKRLYF
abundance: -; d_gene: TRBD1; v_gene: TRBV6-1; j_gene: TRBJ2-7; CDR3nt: TGTGCCAGCAGTGCCCTCGACAGGGGGAACGAGCAGTACTTC; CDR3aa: CASSALDRGNEQYF
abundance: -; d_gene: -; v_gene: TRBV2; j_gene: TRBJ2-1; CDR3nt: TGTGCCAGTGGGCAGGGATCCTACAATGAGCAGTTCTTC; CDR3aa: CASGQGSYNEQFF
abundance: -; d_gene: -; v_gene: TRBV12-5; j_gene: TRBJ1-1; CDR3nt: TGTGCTAGTGGTTTGTTAGGGGGAGGGGTAGCTTTCTTT; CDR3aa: CASGLLGGGVAFF
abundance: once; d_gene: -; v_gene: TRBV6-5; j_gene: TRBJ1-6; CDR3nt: TGTGCCAGCAGCTACGGTTCCCCCGGACAGCTCTCACCCCTCCACTTT; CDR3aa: CASSYGSPGQLSPLHF
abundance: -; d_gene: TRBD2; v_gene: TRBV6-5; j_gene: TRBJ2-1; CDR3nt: TGTGCCAGCAATGGACTAGCCGATGAGCAGTTCTTC; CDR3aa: CASNGLADEQFF
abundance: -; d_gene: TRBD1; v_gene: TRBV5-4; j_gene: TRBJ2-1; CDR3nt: TGTGCCAGCAGCGTTGCGGGACAGGCCCACAATGAGCAGTTCTTC; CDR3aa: CASSVAGQAHNEQFF
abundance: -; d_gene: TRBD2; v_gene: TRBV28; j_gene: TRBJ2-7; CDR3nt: TGTGCCAGCAGTTTAGGTGGAAGCGGGAGTGGTTTCTACTTC; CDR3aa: CASSLGGSGSGFYF
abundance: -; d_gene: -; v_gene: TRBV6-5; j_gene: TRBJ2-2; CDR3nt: TGTGCCAGCAGGTCAGGGCCCTCGAACACCGGGGAGCTGTTTTTT; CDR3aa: CASRSGPSNTGELFF
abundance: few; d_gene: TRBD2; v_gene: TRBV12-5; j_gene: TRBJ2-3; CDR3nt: TGTGCTAGTGGCCGGGAGGCAGATACGCAGTATTTT; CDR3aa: CASGREADTQYF
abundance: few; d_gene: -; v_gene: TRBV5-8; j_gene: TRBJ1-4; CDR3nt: TGTGCCAGCAGCTTGGCGACAGGCGGTATTGAAAAACTGTTTTTT; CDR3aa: CASSLATGGIEKLFF
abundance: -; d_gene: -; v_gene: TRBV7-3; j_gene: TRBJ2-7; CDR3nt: TGTGCCAGCAGCCCCCGGGGTGGGGGCCGAACGCTCGAGCAGTACTTC; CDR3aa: CASSPRGGGRTLEQYF
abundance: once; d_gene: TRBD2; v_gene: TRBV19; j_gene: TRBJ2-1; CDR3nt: TGTGCCAGTAGTGCCCACCGCCCACTAGCGGGAGGGCCTCAGTTCTTC; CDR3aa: CASSAHRPLAGGPQFF
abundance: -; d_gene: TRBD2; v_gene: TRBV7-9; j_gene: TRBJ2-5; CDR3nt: TGTGCCAGCAGCTTAGGGGCCGCCGGGCGGGAGGGTTTGGAGACCCAGTACTTC; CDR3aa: CASSLGAAGREGLETQYF